This TCR beta chain is from a study of glioma-infiltrating T cells. Study outcomes and limitations: Tissue-blood divergence was below expectation in non-neoplastic patients, above in gliomas. CDR3 overlap between tissue and blood was very small.

Using RNA template, CDR3s of TCR alpha and beta were amplified with iRepertoire arm-PCR. For one-step reverse transcription and amplification, about 90-400 ng of tissue mRNA or PBMC total RNA was used. TCRdb itself ran the multiplex PCR reads through MiXCR, one entry per CDR3 protein. Of some 10,000 distinct CDR3 sequences listed, roughly 59% are singletons. Concerning this clonotype itself: Its matching antigen is unknown. An end of the junction differs from the germline gene, which may be a read error.

In germline, CDR1 is LNHDA, CDR2 SQIVND (reference sequence). There are 15 residues in the CDR3. The sequenced material came from glioma tissue, nonneoplastic brain tissue, or PBMCs (not recorded which). The TCR originated in a human donor with low-grade glioma or glioblastoma, undergoing nonglioma brain surgery, or in good health (not recorded which). The chain has TRBV19 and TRBJ2-5; the match to TRBD2 covers 11 bases. The CDR3 reads CASSPLAGGQGTKYF. The DNA for the CDR3 is TGTGCAAGTAGTCCTCTAGCGGGAGGCCAGGGGACCAAGTACTTC.